One sample yielded the 21 T cell receptor beta chains listed below, sequenced in a study of tumor-infiltrating lymphocytes in primary liver carcinoma. The source material, roughly 18-33 mg of unsorted bulk tissue, was used to co-extract RNA and DNA. TCR beta cDNA came from about 500 ng total RNA, primed with a constant-region primer. Three-round nested multiplex PCR performed with slightly modified ARM-PCR produced the TCR beta libraries. TRBV1-TRBV30 forward primers and a C-beta reverse primer were used in the first two PCR rounds, which each ran for ten to eleven cycles. TCRdb independently ran MiXCR on the multiplex PCR reads; one entry per CDR3 protein. In the table there are tens of thousands of distinct CDR3 sequences, roughly two thirds of which are singletons. The sample comprised liver tumor tissue from sampling region 4. As for subset: tumor region T4, right-lateral pole. The receptors derive from a man aged 35-49 years with primary liver carcinoma and hepatitis B virus infection.

Points on this clonotype: This CDR3 fails to terminate in the conserved phenylalanine or tryptophan, so it likely reflects a read error. This chain joins TRBV4-3 and TRBJ2-1; a possible D gene is TRBD2 (6 bases). Germline V gives CDR1 LGHNA, CDR2 YSLEER. The CDR3 has 16 residues. V lost 0 bases, J lost 4 bases, and 13 bases lay in between. CDR3 in amino acids: CASSQEDGSSYNEQFL. The DNA of the CDR3 is TGCGCCAGCAGCCAAGAAGACGGGAGCTCATACAATGAGCAGTTCTTA.

To note about this clonotype: An end of the junction differs from the germline gene, which may be a read error. The chain couples TRBV12-3 or TRBV12-4 to TRBJ2-2; a weak D match, TRBD1 (5 bases). The CDR3 runs to 14 residues. In DNA, the CDR3 is TGCGCCAGCATGGAGACAGCGAACACCGGGGAGCTGTTTTTT. It specifies CASMETANTGELFF.

About this clonotype: One end of the junction fails to match germline, which may point to a read error. The V gene is TRBV11-2, the J gene TRBJ2-5; perhaps TRBD2 as D (6 bases). The CDR3 totals 14 residues. Germline CDR1 reads SGHAT; CDR2 reads FQNNGV. This CDR3 reads CASSSCGTQETQYF. CDR3 nucleotides: TGTGCCAGCAGCTCATGCGGGACCCAAGAGACCCAGTACTTT.

As for this clonotype: No conserved phenylalanine or tryptophan is present at the end of the CDR3, so a read error is the likely explanation. The V call is TRBV6-5, the J call TRBJ2-1; 10 bases match TRBD2. This CDR3 contains 17 residues. Per germline, CDR1 MNHEY and CDR2 SVGAGI. V shed 9 bases and J 8 bases; nucleotides not matched to a gene: 19. CDR3 bases: TGTGCCAGTAGCCGCCCGGCTAGCGGGAGTATCCTCCATGAGCAGTTCATC. It specifies CASSRPASGSILHEQFI.

Note on this clonotype: Since the CDR3 does not end with the conserved phenylalanine or tryptophan, this likely comes from a read error. This chain uses TRBV6-2 or TRBV6-3 with TRBJ2-1; tentatively, D is TRBD2 (7 bases). The germline gives CDR1 MNHEY, CDR2 SVGEGT. CDR3 length equals 14 residues. CDR3 amino acids: CASSPRLGGDEQFY. The CDR3 DNA is TGTGCCAGCAGTCCGAGACTAGGGGGGGATGAACAGTTCTAC.

This clonotype was counted at least ten times. Possible read error: a much larger clone is one base away. This chain connects TRBV29-1 to TRBJ1-1; 9 positions agree with TRBD1. Looked up from germline, CDR1 is SQVTM and CDR2 is ANQGSEA. The CDR3 has 15 amino acids. The V and J ends lost 8 bases and 1 base, in that order; junction bases with no gene match: 11. The CDR3: CSIPGQGKENTEAFF. The CDR3 DNA reads as TGCAGCATACCCGGACAGGGGAAGGAGAACACTGAAGCTTTCTTT.

J is TRBJ2-7 and V is TRBV29-1; D is possibly TRBD2 (6 bases). V was pared by 0 bases and J by 10 bases, with 22 bases between. Germline V gives CDR1 SQVTM, CDR2 ANQGSEA. The CDR3 consists of 15 residues. The CDR3 sequence is CSVEDPGGSSYGQYF. CDR3 DNA: TGCAGCGTTGAAGATCCAGGAGGGAGCTCCTACGGTCAGTACTTC.

Worth noting for this clonotype: Since the CDR3 does not end with the conserved phenylalanine or tryptophan, this likely comes from a read error. It is unclear where the CDR3 begins or ends on the DNA, so no DNA is shown, and the CDR3 is as TCRdb lists it. The rearrangement joins TRBV11-2 to TRBJ2-2. The length of the CDR3 is 17 amino acids, counting both ends. Germline lookup yields CDR1 SGHAT and CDR2 FQNNGV. CDR3 loop: CVSSLALGWANTGEPFL.

The V gene is TRBV7-3, the J gene TRBJ2-7; the match to TRBD2 covers 8 bases. The germline V gene encodes CDR1 SGHTA and CDR2 FQGTGA. The J segment lost 6 bases and the V segment lost 1 base, leaving 5 bases of the junction unmatched. The CDR3 is 14 amino acids. The chain's CDR3 is CASSLNLAGGEQYF. Written as DNA, the CDR3 is TGTGCCAGCAGCTTAAACCTAGCGGGCGGCGAGCAGTACTTC.

On this clonotype itself: A much larger clone differs by one base, so this may be a read error. V gene TRBV4-2 combines with J gene TRBJ2-2; 14 bases map to TRBD2. This CDR3 contains 18 residues. CDR1 LGHNA and CDR2 YNFKEQ come from the germline V gene. The CDR3, as DNA: TGTACCAGCAGCCAAGGGACTAGCGGGAGTCTAGATCCCGGGGAGCTGTTTTTT. Translating gives CTSSQGTSGSLDPGELFF.

This clonotype was counted at least ten times. The chain is built from TRBV29-1 and TRBJ2-1, with D uncertain. Trimming left V 5 bases short and J 5 bases short, with 4 bases between. CDR1 is SQVTM and CDR2 is ANQGSEA in the germline V gene. CDR3 size: 10 residues. The DNA for the CDR3 is TGCAGCGTTTGGGACAATGAGCAGTTCTTC. This translates into CSVWDNEQFF.

Note on this clonotype: Because it lacks the conserved phenylalanine or tryptophan at the end, this CDR3 is likely a read error. V gene TRBV14 combines with J gene TRBJ2-7; TRBD1 aligns across 8 bases. With V trimmed by 4 bases and J by 0 bases, 5 bases remained unmatched. This CDR3 has 15 residues. Germline CDR1 and CDR2: SGHDN and FVKESK. The CDR3 DNA sequence: TGTGCCAGCAGCCGACCGGGACAGGACTCCTACGAGCAGTACTGC. Its protein product is CASSRPGQDSYEQYC.

V is TRBV12-3 or TRBV12-4 and J is TRBJ2-4; possibly TRBD1 for D (5 bases). The ends were cut back, 2 bases at V and 15 bases at J, with 32 bases in the middle. The CDR3 is 18 amino acids. CDR3 protein: CASSLLGGADIAKNIWYF. DNA of the CDR3: TGTGCCAGCAGTTTATTGGGTGGGGCGGACATAGCCAAAAACATTTGGTACTTC.

Concerning this clonotype: A read error is likely, as this CDR3 ends without the conserved phenylalanine or tryptophan. The chain combines TRBV11-2 with TRBJ2-5; 7 bases map to TRBD2. CDR1 and CDR2 from the germline V gene are SGHAT and FQNNGV. This CDR3 has 16 residues. CDR3 DNA: TGTGTCAACAGCCAAACTCCTGACGGGGGGAAAGAGACCCAGTACGTC. Its translation: CVNSQTPDGGKETQYV.

This chain joins TRBV29-1 and TRBJ1-1; 8 nucleotides agree with TRBD1. Per the germline V gene, CDR1 is SQVTM and CDR2 is ANQGSEA. V gave up 8 bases and J gave up 1 base; unmatched junction bases: 9. The CDR3 extends over 14 amino acids. The CDR3 protein is CSMRQGLGNTEAFF. The CDR3 DNA is TGCAGCATGAGACAGGGGTTGGGGAACACTGAAGCTTTCTTT.

Concerning this clonotype itself: At one boundary the junction diverges from the germline segment, which might be a read error. The genes are TRBV11-2 and TRBJ2-7; D is unclear. CDR3 length: 14 residues. In germline, CDR1 is SGHAT, CDR2 FQNNGV. CDR3 residues: CVSSLDLGGCEQYF. CDR3 sequence (DNA): TGTGTCAGCAGCTTGGATCTTGGTGGATGCGAGCAGTACTTC.

On this clonotype: The junction departs from germline at one end; a sequencing error may be responsible. V gene TRBV11-2 combines with J gene TRBJ2-1, with TRBD1 matching 10 bases. Germline values: CDR1 SGHAT, CDR2 FQNNGV. The CDR3 consists of 15 residues. The CDR3 DNA sequence: TGTACCAGCAGCTCCGGGACAGGGGCTAAAGACGAGCTATTCTTC. Translating it yields CTSSSGTGAKDELFF.

Concerning this clonotype itself: A read error may account for a junction end that differs from germline. The genes are TRBV29-1 and TRBJ2-7, with TRBD1 matching over 9 bases. The CDR3 runs 14 residues. Germline values: CDR1 SQVTM, CDR2 ANQGSEA. The CDR3 spells CSALGQGVTYGQYF. The CDR3 DNA reads TGCAGCGCTTTGGGACAGGGTGTGACCTACGGGCAGTACTTC.

Of note for this clonotype: The germline gene is not matched at one end of the junction; a read error may be the cause. This rearrangement joins TRBV6-1 to TRBJ2-7; 9 nucleotides match TRBD1. This CDR3 is 15 amino acids long. Germline V gene data show CDR1 as MNHNS and CDR2 as SASEGT. The chain's CDR3 is CTSSQGQGRSYEQYF. The CDR3 DNA follows: TGTACCAGCAGCCAGGGACAGGGAAGATCCTACGAGCAGTACTTC.

Remarks on this clonotype: One end of the junction fails to match germline, which may point to a read error. The rearrangement links TRBV6-1 to TRBJ2-2, with 9 bases identical to TRBD1. This CDR3 contains 17 residues. Germline V gene sequence: CDR1 MNHNS, CDR2 SASEGT. CDR3 sequence (DNA): TGTGCCAGCAGAGGAATACAGGGGGCTTTGGACACCCGGGAACTGTTTTTT. This sequence encodes CASRGIQGALDTRELFF.

This clonotype was found once. Because the CDR3 is missing its conserved closing phenylalanine or tryptophan, this is likely a read error. V and J are TRBV12-3 or TRBV12-4 and TRBJ2-4; D is perhaps TRBD2 (5 bases). This CDR3 is built from 15 residues. The CDR3 bases are TGTGCCAGCAGTTTAGTCCGGGATGACAAAAGCATTCAGTACTTA. This sequence encodes CASSLVRDDKSIQYL.